The 21 T cell receptor beta chains reported below all come from one sample, sequenced in a study of CD8+ T cells in alopecia areata. The authors sorted pooled cutaneous lymph node cells using CD4, CD8alpha, NKG2D, NKG2ACE and other markers. Sequencing templates came from extracted RNA that was reverse transcribed into cDNA. Produced via immunoSEQ multiplex PCR; TCRdb's table is partial and in-frame only. The counts give under 350,000 clones, none of them seen only once; 1.2% is held by the top ten. The sequenced material came from CD4+ T cells sorted from a lymph node. These receptors came from a C3H/HeJ mouse with alopecia areata. The strain's MHC: H2-k.

Comments on this clone: The gene names given are mouse names. From the germline J gene comes the end of the CDR3, since the read stops 4 residues before it. The chain combines TRBV19 with TRBJ1-2; possibly TRBD1 for D (6 bases). Germline CDR1 reads FNHDT; CDR2 reads SITEND (reference sequence). V gave up 3 bases and J gave up 0 bases, with 12 bases separating them. The CDR3 totals 15 residues. Here the CDR3 reads CASSTPRGANSDYTF. The CDR3 bases that were read are TGTGCCAGCAGTACTCCCAGGGGTGCAAACTCC.

As to this clone: Mouse germline and gene names are used. The read ends 4 residues early relative to the CDR3; the germline J gene fills the gap. V is TRBV13-3 and J is TRBJ2-2; D is undetermined. Germline CDR1 and CDR2: NNHDY and SYVADS. V was cut by 5 bases and J by 0 bases, with 11 bases left in between. This CDR3 spans 15 amino acids. The CDR3 is CASSDKGTNTGQLYF. The DNA read from the CDR3 is TGTGCCAGCAGCGACAAAGGAACAAACACCGGG.

Comments on this clone: The gene symbols are mouse symbols. The read finishes 4 residues shy of the CDR3 end, and the germline J gene is used to complete it. This chain connects TRBV1 to TRBJ1-2; the match to TRBD1 covers 7 bases. Germline CDR1 NSQYPW, CDR2 LRSPGD (reference sequence). This CDR3 has 14 amino acids. V lost 4 bases and J lost 4; bases outside the gene matches: 6. The part of the CDR3 DNA that was read is TGCACCTGCAGTGGCACAGGGGACGGCTCC. Encoded protein: CTCSGTGDGS. In full, the CDR3 is CTCSGTGDGSDYTF. The full variable domain, with the rest looked up from reference TRBV1 and TRBJ1-2, is VTLLEQNPRWRLVPRGQAVNLRCILKNSQYPWMSWYQQDLQKQLQWLFTLRSPGDKEVKSLPGADYLATRVTDTELRLQVANMSQGRTLYCTCSGTGDGSDYTFGSGTRLLVI.

This clone was recorded a few times. The genes are named according to mouse. Partial CDR3 DNA: TGTGCCAGCAGTATAGGGGACAGGGCGGAC. Amino acid sequence: CASSIGDRAD. The full CDR3 protein is CASSIGDRADTQYF. The chain combines TRBV19 with TRBJ2-5; 9 positions match TRBD1. The CDR3 extends 4 residues past the end of the read, so its final part is completed from the germline J gene. The CDR3 runs 14 residues. Germline V gene lookup returns CDR1 FNHDT and CDR2 SITEND (reference sequence).

There are a few counts of this clone. Gene labels here are mouse ones. With the read ending 4 residues before the CDR3 end, the germline J gene is used to fill in that end. The chain recombines TRBV13-3 with TRBJ2-1, with TRBD1 matching over 12 bases. The CDR3 is 14 amino acids. Germline V lookup: CDR1 NNHDY, CDR2 SYVADS. The ends lost 5 bases at V and 5 bases at J; junction bases unmatched: 2. The CDR3 region is CASRRDRGHAEQFF. The sequenced part of the CDR3 DNA is TGTGCCAGCAGAAGGGACAGGGGGCATGCT.

This clone was seen a few times. Germline and genes: mouse. The read stops 4 residues short of the end of the CDR3; the missing end is completed from the germline J gene. The J gene is TRBJ2-3, the V gene TRBV31; D is ambiguous. The germline gives CDR1 GKSSPN, CDR2 SITVG. This CDR3 has 13 residues. The germline V and J ends were trimmed by 0 bases and 2 bases, with 6 bases remaining between them. The DNA read from the CDR3 is TGTGCCTGGAGTCTATACAATGCAGAA. Translation gives CAWSLYNAE. The entire CDR3 sequence reads CAWSLYNAETLYF.

With respect to this clone: Mouse gene names and germline throughout. The same CDR3 also results from other DNA sequences found in this sample. The CDR3 sequence is CASSDGDTYEQYF. CDR3 bases read: TGTGCCAGCAGTGATGGGGACACCTAT. V and J are TRBV13-3 and TRBJ2-7, with a weak D call TRBD1 (6 bases). From the germline J gene comes the end of the CDR3, since the read stops 4 residues before it. V lost 0 bases to trimming and J lost 2 bases, with 6 bases between them. This CDR3 has 13 residues. The germline V gene encodes CDR1 NNHDY and CDR2 SYVADS.

In the case of this clone: Mouse names are used for the genes. Coverage ceases 4 residues before the CDR3 finishes, and the germline J gene fills in the end. The chain couples TRBV13-3 to TRBJ1-2; TRBD1 aligns across 7 bases. The CDR3 runs to 15 residues. Germline-derived CDR1 and CDR2 are NNHDY and SYVADS. V lost 0 bases, J lost 0 bases, and 2 bases stayed unmatched. The CDR3 here is CASSDDGQANSDYTF. The sequenced part of the CDR3 DNA is TGTGCCAGCAGTGATGACGGACAGGCAAACTCC.

As to this clone: Gene and germline names: mouse. The read is 4 residues too short to cover the CDR3 end, so that end is filled in from the germline J gene. This chain connects TRBV13-1 to TRBJ2-1, with TRBD2 matching 9 bases. The CDR3 is made up of 15 amino acids. After removal of 4 bases from V and 3 bases from J, the junction contained 5 bases not matched to a gene. Germline V CDR1 and CDR2: NSHNY, SYGAGN. The CDR3: CASSPGTGSYAEQFF. The CDR3 bases that were read are TGTGCCAGCAGTCCCGGGACTGGGAGCTATGCT.

Details on this clone: Gene names and germline refer to mouse. The read ends 4 residues before the CDR3 terminus; that terminus is restored from the germline J gene. The chain is built from TRBV4 and TRBJ2-3; possible D gene TRBD1, 5 bases. V was trimmed by 4 bases and J by 0 bases, leaving 8 bases between them. Germline CDR1 and CDR2: LGHDT and YNNKQL (reference sequence). The CDR3 spans 14 residues. Here the CDR3 reads CASSSTASAETLYF. The covered CDR3 bases are TGTGCCAGCAGCTCGACAGCTAGTGCAGAA.

A note on this clone: Mouse gene names apply. Read sequence stops 4 residues before the CDR3 end, and the germline J gene provides the missing end. V and J are TRBV5 and TRBJ2-1, with D perhaps matching TRBD1 (5 bases). V gave up 0 bases and J gave up 0 bases, with 6 bases separating them. The V gene's germline CDR1 is LGHNA and CDR2 YNLKQL (reference sequence). CDR3 length: 15 residues. CDR3 bases read: TGTGCCAGCAGCCAAGAGACAGTTAACTATGCT. Protein product: CASSQETVNYA. The full CDR3 is CASSQETVNYAEQFF.

This clone has only a few counts. Mouse gene names and germline throughout. The read terminates 4 residues before the CDR3 end, so the remaining end is supplied by the germline J gene. The same CDR3 is also encoded by other DNA sequences in this sample. The rearrangement uses TRBV17 and TRBJ2-7; 12 bases are a match to TRBD2. The CDR3 runs 14 residues. CDR1 is MNHDT, CDR2 YYDKIL, per germline. This CDR3 reads CASSRDWGGYEQYF. CDR3 bases read: TGTGCTAGCAGTAGGGACTGGGGGGGGTAT.

Concerning this clone: Gene names denote mouse genes. The read ends 4 residues early relative to the CDR3; the germline J gene fills the gap. The chain employs TRBV31 and TRBJ2-2, with 13 bases matching TRBD2. V shed 3 bases, J shed 4 bases, and the junction held 8 bases outside the gene matches. Germline assignment: CDR1 GKSSPN and CDR2 SITVG. CDR3 length: 17 residues. CDR3 loop: CAWSRWTGGALTGQLYF. CDR3 bases read: TGTGCCTGGAGCCGCTGGACTGGGGGGGCGCTCACCGGG.

The sample holds many counts of this clone. Gene names and germline refer to mouse. Sequencing ends 4 residues short of the CDR3 end; the germline J gene provides the rest. V gene TRBV17 combines with J gene TRBJ2-5; 10 bases fit TRBD1. With V trimmed by 5 bases and J by 0 bases, 2 bases remained unmatched. The CDR3 covers 15 residues. Germline loops: CDR1 MNHDT, CDR2 YYDKIL. The DNA read from the CDR3 is TGTGCTAGCAGTGGACAGGGGGATAACCAAGAC. Amino acids: CASSGQGDNQD. The entire CDR3 is CASSGQGDNQDTQYF.

As regards this clone: Gene labels here are mouse ones. Coverage ceases 4 residues before the CDR3 finishes, and the germline J gene fills in the end. Other DNA variants within this sample encode the same CDR3. The chain carries TRBV31 and TRBJ2-3; D gene ambiguous. The germline CDR1 and CDR2 sequences are GKSSPN and SITVG. Deletions cut 0 bases from V and 0 bases from J, with 4 bases between. The CDR3 extends over 13 amino acids. The CDR3 bases that were read are TGTGCCTGGAGTCTAAGGAGTGCAGAA. Its protein product is CAWSLRSAE. The whole CDR3 sequence reads CAWSLRSAETLYF. Full variable domain (rest looked up from reference TRBV31 and TRBJ2-3): AQTIHQWPVAEIKAVGSPLSLGCTIKGKSSPNLYWYWQATGGTLQQLFYSITVGQVESVVQLNLSASRPKDDQFILSTEKLLLSHSGFYLCAWSLRSAETLYFGSGTRLTVL.

To note about this clone: Genes and germline come from the mouse. Sequencing ends 4 residues short of the CDR3 end; the germline J gene provides the rest. Other nucleotide sequences from this sample produce the same CDR3. V and J are TRBV5 and TRBJ2-5; 9 bases match TRBD2. The CDR3 consists of 14 residues. From germline, CDR1 is LGHNA and CDR2 YNLKQL (reference sequence). CDR3 loop: CASSQEDWGDTQYF. The sequenced CDR3 bases are TGTGCCAGCAGCCAAGAGGACTGGGGAGAC.

This clone has only a few counts. The gene symbols are mouse symbols. The CDR3 end lies 4 residues beyond the end of the read and is filled in from the germline J gene. The chain is built from TRBV14 and TRBJ2-7, with 8 bases lining up with TRBD1. The CDR3 consists of 14 residues. The germline V gene has CDR1 SGHDT and CDR2 FRDEAV. V was pared by 4 bases and J by 0 bases, with 3 bases of the junction left unmatched. The CDR3 bases that were read are TGTGCCAGCAGTCGGGACAGGAGCTCCTAT. Protein product: CASSRDRSSY. The whole CDR3 sequence reads CASSRDRSSYEQYF.

The sample holds a few counts of this clone. The listed genes are named as in mouse. Read sequence stops 4 residues before the CDR3 end, and the germline J gene provides the missing end. The chain recombines TRBV13-3 with TRBJ2-3; tentatively, D is TRBD1 (6 bases). Germline CDR1 and CDR2: NNHDY and SYVADS. CDR3 length equals 15 residues. The V end was cut by 6 bases, the J end by 0 bases, with 14 bases between. Partial CDR3 DNA: TGTGCCAGCAAACAGGGCCCGTCTAGTGCAGAA. Amino acids: CASKQGPSSAE. The entire CDR3 sequence reads CASKQGPSSAETLYF.

As regards this clone: Genes and germline come from the mouse. From the germline J gene comes the end of the CDR3, since the read stops 4 residues before it. This CDR3 is also generated by other DNA sequences in the sample. This chain joins TRBV1 and TRBJ2-3, with 8 bases that match TRBD1. The V segment lost 1 base and the J segment 0 bases; nucleotides outside the gene matches: 3. The length of the CDR3 is 16 residues. Germline-derived CDR1 and CDR2 are NSQYPW and LRSPGD (reference sequence). The CDR3 reads CTCSAGTGSSAETLYF. The covered CDR3 bases are TGCACCTGCAGTGCAGGGACAGGGTCCAGTGCAGAA.

Regarding this clone: The germline and genes are mouse ones. The read halts 4 residues ahead of the CDR3 end, with the missing end drawn from the germline J gene. The same CDR3 also results from other DNA sequences found in this sample. The chain is built from TRBV1 and TRBJ2-1; D is undetermined. V was clipped by 0 bases and J by 0 bases, with 6 bases between them. The germline V gene encodes CDR1 NSQYPW and CDR2 LRSPGD (reference sequence). This CDR3 is 15 amino acids long. This CDR3 is CTCSADSGNYAEQFF. CDR3 DNA, as far as it was read: TGCACCTGCAGTGCAGACTCGGGTAACTATGCT.

This clone came up many times. Mouse germline and gene names are used. The read comes to an end 4 residues before the CDR3 does, leaving the germline J gene to fill in the end. The chain uses TRBV13-3 and TRBJ2-4; 10 positions match TRBD1. Germline V gene sequence: CDR1 NNHDY, CDR2 SYVADS. This CDR3 is 13 amino acids long. Incomplete CDR3 DNA: TGTGCCAGCAGTCCGGGACAGGGGAAC. It translates to CASSPGQGN. The entire CDR3 is CASSPGQGNTLYF.